This T cell receptor beta chain was captured by sequencing in a study of CD8 T cells in Susac syndrome. TCR beta from blood CD8+ and CD4+ T cells was sequenced. TEMRA cells were FACS-enriched, unlike CD8+ and CD4+ T cells, which were negatively isolated. RNA amounts of about 0.5 to 1 ug underwent reverse transcription with random hexamers. From the immunoSEQ multiplex PCR reads, TCRdb called clonotypes with MiXCR, one entry per CDR3 protein. In the table there are 200,000 to 300,000 distinct CDR3 sequences, just over 90% of which are singletons. The J segment lost 7 bases and the V segment lost 6 bases, leaving 8 bases of the junction unmatched. The CDR3 loop spans 15 amino acids. Germline lookup yields CDR1 KGHSH and CDR2 LQKENI.

The source material was CD4+ T cells from PBMCs. This chain uses TRBV18 with TRBJ1-6; 8 bases align to TRBD1. The sequence was collected from a human donor with multiple sclerosis. The CDR3 here is CASSPQGAGNSPLHF. The CDR3 DNA sequence: TGTGCCAGCTCGCCTCAGGGGGCTGGAAATTCACCCCTCCACTTT.